The clone carrying this T cell receptor beta chain was seen at least ten times. Its target is not known. Germline CDR1 SGHTA, CDR2 FQGNSA. This CDR3 region has 17 residues. The V and J ends lost 1 base and 7 bases, in that order; junction bases with no gene match: 14. Researchers built TCR beta libraries using quantitative 5'-RACE with molecular barcodes. TCRdb recomputed calls from the 5' RACE reads with MiXCR, one row per CDR3 protein. Seen here are about 510,000 distinct CDR3 sequences, approximately 5% observed once, and the top ten hold around 3.5%. The data are from a study of CD8 T cells in ankylosing spondylitis. Findings and caveats of the study: From matched ankylosing spondylitis synovial fluid, disease-linked clones were reportedly recovered at significantly enriched levels. Disease-linked clones proved CD8+ and comparatively uncommon in peripheral blood. In ankylosing spondylitis blood, a motif of about 8 highly homologous TCR beta variants appeared characteristic.

The chain has TRBV7-2 and TRBJ2-7; 9 nucleotides agree with TRBD2. The receptor comes from a male donor with ankylosing spondylitis. Sequencing input: blood, either unsorted or a sorted T cell fraction (not recorded which). CDR3 in amino acids: CASSLGGSGSSLGEQYF. As DNA, the CDR3 is TGTGCCAGCAGCTTAGGGGGTAGCGGGAGCTCACTTGGGGAGCAGTACTTC.